Listed below are T cell receptor beta chains from one sample, sequenced in a study of blood T cell repertoires in COVID-19. Repertoires were generated with immunoSEQ multiplex PCR, while TCRdb's copy carries only in-frame clones and drops some. This table has about 190,000 clones, around 80% appearing once. The sequenced material came from peripheral blood. The receptor source for this set is a man younger than 45 with active or convalescent COVID-19. The CDR3 runs from the conserved cysteine through the conserved F or W. The order of the fields is clone size, D gene, V gene, J gene, CDR3 protein, CDR3 DNA. D genes are given only for firm matches. The size of a clone is reported for some rows only, either as once, few or many, or as a class for expanded clones.

-,-,TRBV7-2,TRBJ2-1,CASSLARLGAFNEQFF,TGTGCCAGCAGCTTAGCAAGACTAGGGGCGTTCAATGAGCAGTTCTTC
-,-,TRBV29-1,TRBJ1-1,CSVETGPWEAFF,TGCAGCGTTGAGACAGGACCGTGGGAAGCTTTCTTT
-,-,TRBV19,TRBJ2-7,CASSGRSYEQYF,TGTGCCAGTAGTGGGCGCTCCTACGAGCAGTACTTC
few,-,TRBV5-1,TRBJ1-6,CASSLDPESPLHF,TGCGCCAGCAGCTTGGATCCAGAATCACCCCTCCACTTT
once,TRBD1,TRBV28,TRBJ1-1,CASTPGQGMIPREAFF,TGTGCCAGCACTCCAGGACAGGGGATGATACCTCGTGAAGCTTTCTTT
-,-,TRBV30,TRBJ2-7,CAWTLGGGSYEQYF,TGTGCCTGGACCCTGGGGGGTGGCTCCTACGAGCAGTACTTC
-,TRBD1,TRBV28,TRBJ1-5,CASSLGGGNQPQHF,TGTGCCAGCAGTCTAGGGGGCGGGAATCAGCCCCAGCATTTT
once,-,TRBV7-7,TRBJ2-3,CASSPGGVGDTQYF,TGTGCTAGCAGCCCCGGAGGAGTTGGAGATACGCAGTATTTT
few,TRBD1,TRBV5-1,TRBJ1-2,CASSFGTDYNGYTF,TGCGCCAGCAGTTTTGGGACAGACTACAATGGCTACACCTTC
-,TRBD2,TRBV5-4,TRBJ2-2,CASSLLAGPSVPPGELFF,TGTGCCAGCAGCTTACTAGCGGGCCCCAGTGTCCCCCCCGGGGAGCTGTTTTTT
-,TRBD2,TRBV6-5,TRBJ2-2,CASSWGGTGELFF,TGTGCCAGCAGTTGGGGAGGGACCGGGGAGCTGTTTTTT
once,TRBD1,TRBV28,TRBJ2-1,CASRSGTGGYNEQFF,TGTGCCAGCAGGTCGGGGACAGGGGGGTACAATGAGCAGTTCTTC
few,TRBD1,TRBV7-2,TRBJ1-2,CASSPDRDGGYTF,TGTGCCAGCAGCCCAGACAGGGACGGTGGCTACACCTTC
once,TRBD1,TRBV19,TRBJ1-1,CASSVLPGQGTTEAFF,TGTGCCAGTAGTGTTTTACCGGGACAGGGAACCACTGAAGCTTTCTTT
-,TRBD1,TRBV27,TRBJ2-2,CASSRTGTGELFF,TGTGCCAGCAGTCGGACAGGTACCGGGGAGCTGTTTTTT
-,-,TRBV5-1,TRBJ1-2,CASSLGGGGLADGYTF,TGCGCCAGCAGCTTAGGAGGCGGGGGGCTTGCTGATGGCTACACCTTC
few,-,TRBV24-1,TRBJ1-4,CATSDSTGPNEKLFF,TGTGCCACCAGTGATTCCACAGGGCCGAATGAAAAACTGTTTTTT
-,TRBD1,TRBV6-4,TRBJ2-3,CASSERTGILDTQYF,TGTGCCAGCAGTGAAAGGACAGGGATATTAGATACGCAGTATTTT
-,-,TRBV4-1,TRBJ1-1,CASSQDFRGSTEAFF,TGCGCCAGCAGCCAAGACTTCAGGGGTAGCACTGAAGCTTTCTTT
few,-,TRBV15,TRBJ2-5,CATSRDKRMETQYF,TGTGCCACCAGCAGAGATAAGCGAATGGAGACCCAGTACTTC
-,TRBD1,TRBV3-1/TRBV3-2,TRBJ1-1,CASSQSTGSTEAFF,TGTGCCAGCAGCCAGTCGACAGGGAGCACTGAAGCTTTCTTT
-,-,TRBV19,TRBJ1-5,CASSMIVVGSNQPQHF,TGTGCCAGTAGTATGATCGTGGTCGGGAGCAATCAGCCCCAGCATTTT
-,TRBD2,TRBV19,TRBJ2-5,CASSMTSGGLRETQYF,TGTGCCAGTAGTATGACTAGCGGGGGGCTCAGAGAGACCCAGTACTTC